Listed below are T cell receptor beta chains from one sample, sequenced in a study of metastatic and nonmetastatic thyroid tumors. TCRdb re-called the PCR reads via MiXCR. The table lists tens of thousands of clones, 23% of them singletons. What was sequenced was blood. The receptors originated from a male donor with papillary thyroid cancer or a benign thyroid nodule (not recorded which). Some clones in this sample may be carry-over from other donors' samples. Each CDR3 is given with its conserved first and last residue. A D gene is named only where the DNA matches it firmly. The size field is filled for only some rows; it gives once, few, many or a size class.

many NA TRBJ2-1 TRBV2 CASSEGGAGVGNEQFF TGTGCCAGCAGTGAGGGTGGAGCAGGGGTTGGCAATGAGCAGTTCTTC
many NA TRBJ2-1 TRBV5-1 CASSGGTRVNEQFF TGCGCCAGCAGCGGGGGTACTCGGGTTAATGAGCAGTTCTTC
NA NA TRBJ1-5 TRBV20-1 CSARPPNQPQHF TGCAGTGCCCGGCCCCCCAATCAGCCCCAGCATTTT
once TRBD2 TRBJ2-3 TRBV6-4 CASSDTSVSTDTQYF TGTGCCAGCAGTGACACTAGCGTGAGCACAGATACGCAGTATTTT
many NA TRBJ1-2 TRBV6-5 CASSYSIRDVYGYTF TGTGCCAGCAGTTACTCGATTAGGGACGTCTATGGCTACACCTTC
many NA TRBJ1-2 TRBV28 CASRGAPSNYGYTF TGTGCCAGCAGAGGGGCTCCCTCCAACTATGGCTACACCTTC
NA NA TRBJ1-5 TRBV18 CASSSGRDNQPQHF TGTGCCAGCTCGTCAGGACGGGACAATCAGCCCCAGCATTTT
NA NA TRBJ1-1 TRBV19 CASSNRDPWSWNTEAFF TGTGCCAGTAGTAACCGGGACCCCTGGTCGTGGAACACTGAAGCTTTCTTT
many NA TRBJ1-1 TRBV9 CASSVGWGFRGSTEAFF TGTGCCAGCAGCGTAGGTTGGGGGTTTAGGGGAAGCACTGAAGCTTTCTTT
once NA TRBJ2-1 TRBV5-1 CASSLARYNEQFF TGCGCCAGCAGCTTGGCCAGATACAATGAGCAGTTCTTC
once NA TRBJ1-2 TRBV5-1 CASSRGDRYGYTF TGCGCCAGCAGCCGAGGCGACCGCTATGGCTACACCTTC
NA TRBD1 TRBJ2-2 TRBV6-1 CASRRTGGTGELFF TGTGCCAGCAGGCGGACAGGGGGCACCGGGGAGCTGTTTTTT
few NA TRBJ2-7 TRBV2 CASRAPGHGIYEQYF TGTGCCAGCAGGGCACCGGGACACGGCATCTACGAGCAGTACTTC
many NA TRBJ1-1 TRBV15 CATSREGRTEAFF TGTGCCACCAGCAGAGAGGGGCGGACTGAAGCTTTCTTT
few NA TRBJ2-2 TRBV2 CASSDLPLGGISGELFF TGTGCCAGCAGTGATCTACCCCTGGGGGGAATCAGCGGGGAGCTGTTTTTT
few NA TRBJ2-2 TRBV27 CASSPWIQNTLELFF TGTGCCAGCAGTCCCTGGATTCAGAACACCTTGGAGCTGTTTTTT
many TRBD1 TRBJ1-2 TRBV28 CASKSRGQGNYGYTF TGTGCCAGCAAGTCAAGGGGGCAGGGGAATTATGGCTACACCTTC
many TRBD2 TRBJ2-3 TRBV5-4 CASSSRLAGGLDTQYF TGTGCCAGCAGCTCCAGACTAGCGGGAGGGTTGGATACGCAGTATTTT
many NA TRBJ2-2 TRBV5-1 CASSYGLSGNTGELFF TGCGCCAGCAGCTATGGGTTATCGGGTAACACCGGGGAGCTGTTTTTT
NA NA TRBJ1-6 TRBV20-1 CSASQQESSPLHF TGCAGTGCTTCCCAACAGGAATCCTCACCCCTCCACTTT
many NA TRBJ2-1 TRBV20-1 CSARPTGLPEQFF TGCAGTGCTAGACCCACTGGACTACCTGAGCAGTTCTTC
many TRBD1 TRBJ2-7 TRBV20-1 CSAVPHGQGGGQQYF TGCAGTGCTGTCCCCCACGGACAGGGGGGCGGGCAGCAGTACTTC
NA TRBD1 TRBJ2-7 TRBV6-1 CAIQRGTGTSYEQYF TGTGCCATCCAAAGGGGGACAGGGACATCCTACGAGCAGTACTTC
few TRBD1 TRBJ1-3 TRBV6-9 CASSYSLQGVGNTIYF TGTGCCAGCAGTTATTCCCTCCAGGGGGTGGGAAACACCATATATTTT
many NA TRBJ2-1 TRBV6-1 CASSDPGTGNNEQFF TGTGCCAGCAGTGATCCCGGGACGGGGAACAATGAGCAGTTCTTC